These 21 T cell receptor beta chains were all obtained from the same sample, sequenced in a study of T cells in Graves' hyperthyroidism and ophthalmopathy. Amplification targeted TCR beta CDR3 regions from RNA transcripts. Researchers ran a first-round RT-PCR on the TCR CDR3 using the HTBI primer set. In TCRdb, the multiplex PCR reads were re-called with MiXCR into one record per CDR3 protein. Of approximately 420,000 distinct CDR3 sequences listed, around 15% are singletons. Sequencing was carried out using blood. All receptors come from a woman aged 18 to 35 with Graves' hyperthyroidism.

This clonotype appeared many times. The chain uses TRBV3-1 and TRBJ2-5; the D is unclear. The germline V gene has CDR1 LGHDT and CDR2 YNNKEL (reference sequence). The V and J ends lost 0 bases and 6 bases respectively, with 5 bases between them. The CDR3 is 12 amino acids. The CDR3 loop reads CASSQDRKTQYF. CDR3 bases: TGTGCCAGCAGCCAAGATAGAAAGACCCAGTACTTC.

This clonotype has just a few counts. One end of the junction does not line up with germline, which may come from a read error. The rearrangement joins TRBV11-3 to TRBJ2-7; D possibly uses TRBD1 or TRBD2 (6 bases each). Germline CDR1 SGHNT, CDR2 YENEEA. CDR3 length: 13 amino acids. CDR3 nucleotide sequence: TGTGTCAGCAGCTTTAGGAGGGGGTCCGAGCAGTACTTC. Translation: CVSSFRRGSEQYF.

This clonotype has a count of ten or more. The chain links TRBV10-2 to TRBJ2-2; 7 bases are shared with TRBD1. This CDR3 region has 12 residues. Germline V gives CDR1 WSHSY, CDR2 SAAADI. V shed 5 bases, J shed 8 bases, and the junction held 2 bases outside the gene matches. The CDR3 loop is CASSQGVGELFF. The CDR3 bases are TGCGCCAGCAGTCAGGGGGTGGGGGAGCTGTTTTTT.

There are a few counts of this clonotype. The rearrangement uses TRBV28 and TRBJ1-2; D is undetermined. CDR1 MDHEN and CDR2 SYDVKM come from the germline V gene. V gave up 5 bases and J gave up 5 bases, with 12 bases separating them. There are 13 residues in the CDR3. The CDR3 here is CASSAGIRYGYTF. The CDR3 DNA follows: TGTGCCAGCAGTGCCGGGATTAGATATGGCTACACCTTC.

This clonotype has more than one count but fewer than ten. V and J are TRBV12-5 and TRBJ2-1; TRBD1 is a possible D gene (5 bases). Trimming shortened V by 5 bases and J by 0 bases, and 14 bases separated the two germline ends. Germline V lookup: CDR1 LGHNT, CDR2 FRNRAP. The CDR3 is made up of 16 amino acids. CDR3 region: CASGPDSAFSYNEQFF. The CDR3 DNA reads as TGTGCTAGTGGTCCAGACAGCGCATTCTCCTACAATGAGCAGTTCTTC.

This clonotype appeared many times. This chain connects TRBV7-2 to TRBJ2-5; possibly TRBD2 for D (5 bases). CDR1 and CDR2 (germline): SGHTA, FQGNSA. This CDR3 comprises 14 residues. The ends were cut back, 5 bases at V and 2 bases at J, with 12 bases in the middle. The CDR3 here is CASSRGSDQETQYF. In nucleotides, the CDR3 is TGTGCCAGCAGCCGAGGGTCAGATCAAGAGACCCAGTACTTC.

This clonotype showed up just once. V gene TRBV20-1 combines with J gene TRBJ2-1, with 12 bases identical to TRBD2. Trimming took 3 bases from V and 8 from J; bases not matched to a gene: 8. The germline CDR1 and CDR2 sequences are DFQATT and SNEGSKA (reference sequence). CDR3 size: 15 residues. The CDR3 nucleotides are TGCAGTGCTAGGATCTCTAGCGGGAGGGCCGATGAGCAGTTCTTC. Translating it yields CSARISSGRADEQFF.

This clonotype showed up many times. Here the CDR3 reads CAISESVTGAYNEQFF. The CDR3 DNA sequence: TGTGCCATCAGTGAGTCGGTGACAGGAGCTTACAATGAGCAGTTCTTC. The chain couples TRBV10-3 to TRBJ2-1; D may be TRBD1 (6 bases). The CDR3 totals 16 residues. Trimming stripped 0 bases from V and 4 bases from J, with 13 bases between. Germline V gene lookup returns CDR1 ENHRY and CDR2 SYGVKD.

This clonotype was found many times. The V and J genes are TRBV7-2 and TRBJ1-1; the D gene is possibly TRBD1 (6 bases). The CDR3 length is 14 residues. The V and J ends lost 1 base and 5 bases respectively, with 11 bases between them. From germline, CDR1 is SGHTA and CDR2 FQGNSA. CDR3 in amino acids: CASSLVQGRTEAFF. The CDR3 DNA reads as TGTGCCAGCAGCTTAGTACAGGGTAGGACTGAAGCTTTCTTT. The complete variable domain, with remaining parts taken from reference TRBV7-2 and TRBJ1-1, reads GAGVSQSPSNKVTEKGKDVELRCDPISGHTALYWYRQSLGQGLEFLIYFQGNSAPDKSGLPSDRFSAERTGGSVSTLTIQRTQQEDSAVYLCASSLVQGRTEAFFGQGTRLTVV.

This clonotype was seen ten or more times. The V gene is TRBV15, the J gene TRBJ2-7, with 10 bases aligning to TRBD1. Germline assignment: CDR1 LNHNV and CDR2 YYDKDF (reference sequence). The trim removed 3 bases at V and 4 bases at J, leaving 6 bases unmatched. CDR3 size: 15 residues. The CDR3 sequence: CATSSIGQGGYEQYF. Here the CDR3 DNA reads TGTGCCACCAGCAGTATCGGACAGGGGGGTTACGAGCAGTACTTC.

This clonotype was counted at least ten times. The chain couples TRBV6-6 to TRBJ1-1; D ambiguous. Trimming took off 0 bases at V and 7 bases at J, with 15 bases between the two ends. This CDR3 is built from 15 residues. Germline loops: CDR1 MNHNY, CDR2 SVGAGI (reference sequence). The CDR3 DNA sequence: TGTGCCAGCAGTTACTCCCGCCCAGGCCTACTTGAAGCTTTCTTT. Protein sequence: CASSYSRPGLLEAFF.

The rearrangement uses TRBV19 and TRBJ1-2; D unresolved. Per germline, CDR1 LNHDA and CDR2 SQIVND (reference sequence). The CDR3 covers 13 residues. V was cut by 10 bases and J by 8 bases, with 20 bases left in between. The CDR3: CATSDGSLWGYTF. The CDR3 DNA reads TGTGCCACTTCGGACGGCTCCCTGTGGGGCTACACCTTC.

In this sample, this clonotype turned up a few times. The J gene is TRBJ2-5, the V gene TRBV9; D may be TRBD1 (7 bases). Per germline, CDR1 SGDLS and CDR2 YYNGEE. The V and J ends lost 4 bases and 1 base respectively, with 11 bases between them. The CDR3 length is 14 residues. The CDR3 spells CASSSGGFQETQYF. Written as DNA, the CDR3 is TGTGCCAGCAGCTCAGGGGGGTTCCAAGAGACCCAGTACTTC.

The chain recombines TRBV19 with TRBJ1-1; no clear D gene. Germline V gene data show CDR1 as LNHDA and CDR2 as SQIVND (reference sequence). This CDR3 is 15 amino acids long. V lost 5 bases to trimming and J lost 0 bases, with 13 bases between them. The CDR3 DNA is TGTGCCAGTAGTCAAGTAATGAGGTTGAACACTGAAGCTTTCTTT. Encoded protein: CASSQVMRLNTEAFF.

This clonotype appeared a few times. The rearrangement joins TRBV29-1 to TRBJ2-7; 10 bases map to TRBD2. The CDR3 loop spans 15 amino acids. Trimming at V came to 2 bases and at J to 2 bases, leaving 6 bases not matched to a gene. The germline gives CDR1 SQVTM, CDR2 ANQGSEA. This chain's CDR3 is CSVEKASGRTYEQYF. The CDR3 coding sequence is TGCAGCGTTGAAAAGGCTAGCGGGAGAACCTACGAGCAGTACTTC.

In this sample, this clonotype turned up many times. This chain uses TRBV6-1 with TRBJ2-7, with TRBD1 matching over 7 bases. The CDR3 is 11 residues long. The germline V gene encodes CDR1 MNHNS and CDR2 SASEGT. V shed 6 bases, J shed 5 bases, and the junction held 1 base outside the gene matches. The DNA of the CDR3 is TGTGCCAGCAGCAGGGGGAACGAGCAGTACTTC. Its translation is CASSRGNEQYF.

The count of this clonotype is one. DNA for the CDR3: TGTGCCAGCAGCCAAGATAAGGTACGGACTAGCGGGATCCTCTCCTACGAGCAGTACTTC. Translation: CASSQDKVRTSGILSYEQYF. The chain combines TRBV14 with TRBJ2-7, with TRBD2 matching 12 bases. Unmatched junction bases numbered 12, after V lost 0 bases and J lost 0 bases. This CDR3 contains 20 residues. Germline CDR1 is SGHDN and CDR2 is FVKESK.

This clonotype was seen ten or more times. The gene calls are TRBV27 and TRBJ1-2; 12 nucleotides align to TRBD1. With 3 bases clipped from V and 8 bases from J, the junction kept 4 bases outside the gene matches. The CDR3 totals 14 residues. CDR1 is MNHEY, CDR2 SMNVEV, per germline (reference sequence). The CDR3 nucleotides are TGTGCCAGCAGTTTCCGGGACAGGGGGCAAGGCTACACCTTC. Encoded protein: CASSFRDRGQGYTF.

This clonotype was picked up many times. V is TRBV5-8 and J is TRBJ2-4, with 9 nucleotides matching TRBD1. Germline V CDR1 and CDR2: SGHTS, YDEGEE. The CDR3 consists of 14 residues. Trimming cost V 0 bases and J 9 bases; bases outside gene matches: 4. The CDR3 nucleotides are TGTGCCAGCAGCTTGGACAGGGGGCAGATCATTCAGTACTTC. Its translation: CASSLDRGQIIQYF. The whole variable domain, filled in from reference TRBV5-8 and TRBJ2-4, reads EAGVTQSPTHLIKTRGQQATLRCSPISGHTSVYWYQQALGLGLQFLLWYDEGEERNRGNFPPRFSGRQFPNYSSELNVNALELEDSALYLCASSLDRGQIIQYFGAGTRLSVL.

This clonotype has ten or more counts. The chain couples TRBV18 to TRBJ1-6, with 8 bases identical to TRBD1. The germline V gene has CDR1 KGHSH and CDR2 LQKENI. This CDR3 has 14 residues. Trimming took 5 bases from V and 7 from J; bases not matched to a gene: 4. Here the CDR3 reads CASSSGTGNSPLHF. CDR3 sequence (DNA): TGTGCCAGCTCATCCGGGACAGGCAATTCACCCCTCCACTTT.

This chain joins TRBV10-3 and TRBJ2-7, with 7 bases identical to TRBD2. The J call is uncertain, as TRBJ2-1 better fits the DNA end. This CDR3 has 15 amino acids. The germline V gene has CDR1 ENHRY and CDR2 SYGVKD. The DNA for the CDR3 is TGTGCCATCAGCCCCGGGAGGACAAGCTCCTACGAGCAGTTCTTC. It codes for CAISPGRTSSYEQFF.